This TCR beta chain was sequenced during a study of molecular identifiers for immune sequencing clone quantification. As for the study in general: Five portions were made in replicates from RNA of roughly 18,000 or 92,000 naive CD8 cells, and four underwent sequencing.

This clonotype was detected many times. MiXCR was run by TCRdb on the PCR reads, yielding one entry per CDR3 protein. The sample lists about half a million distinct CDR3 sequences, about 25% occurring once. CDR3 length: 14 amino acids. The V gene lost 3 bases and the J gene lost 3 bases, with 9 bases spanning the gap. Germline V gene lookup returns CDR1 SGHDN and CDR2 FVKESK. V gene TRBV14 combines with J gene TRBJ1-5; D might be TRBD1 (5 bases). The sample taken for sequencing was naive CD8+ T cells from blood, with Jurkat cell RNA spiked in. Subset here: FACS-sorted CD8+CD4-CCR7+CD45RA+ naive T cells. This clonotype was obtained from a human donor in good health. Some libraries in this study had Jurkat cell RNA spiked in. CDR3 region: CASSQVGLNQPQHF. The CDR3 DNA is TGTGCCAGCAGCCAGGTGGGGCTCAATCAGCCCCAGCATTTT.